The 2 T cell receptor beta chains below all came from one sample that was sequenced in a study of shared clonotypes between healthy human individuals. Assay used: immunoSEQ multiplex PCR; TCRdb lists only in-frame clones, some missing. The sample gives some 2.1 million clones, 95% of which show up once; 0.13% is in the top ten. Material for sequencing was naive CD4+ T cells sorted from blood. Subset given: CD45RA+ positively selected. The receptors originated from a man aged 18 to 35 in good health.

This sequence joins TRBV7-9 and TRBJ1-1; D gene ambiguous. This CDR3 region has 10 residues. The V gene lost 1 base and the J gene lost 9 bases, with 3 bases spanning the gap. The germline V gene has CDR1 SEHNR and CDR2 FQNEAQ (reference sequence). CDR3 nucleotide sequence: TGTGCCAGCAGCTTAGAACAAGCTTTCTTT. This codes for CASSLEQAFF. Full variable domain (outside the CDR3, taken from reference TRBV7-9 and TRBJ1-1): DTGVSQNPRHKITKRGQNVTFRCDPISEHNRLYWYRQTLGQGPEFLTYFQNEAQLEKSRLLSDRFSAERPKGSFSTLEIQRTEQGDSAMYLCASSLEQAFFGQGTRLTVV.

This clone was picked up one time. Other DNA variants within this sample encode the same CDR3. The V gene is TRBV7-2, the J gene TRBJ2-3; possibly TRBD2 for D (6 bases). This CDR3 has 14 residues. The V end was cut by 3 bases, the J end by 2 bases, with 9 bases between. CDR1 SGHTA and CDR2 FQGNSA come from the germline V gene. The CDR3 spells CASSLGLITDTQYF. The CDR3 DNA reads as TGTGCCAGCAGCTTGGGACTCATCACAGATACGCAGTATTTT.